This T cell receptor (beta chain) was recovered during a study of blood T cell repertoires in COVID-19. This clone occurred once. Here immunoSEQ multiplex PCR was the method, and the copy in TCRdb shows in-frame clones only, minus some. The sample shows 150,000 to 200,000 clones, approximately 83% of them seen only once. V lost 10 bases to trimming and J lost 1 base; unmatched junction nucleotides: 6. Germline V CDR1 and CDR2: MNHEY, SMNVEV (reference sequence). CDR3 length equals 13 residues. The sequence was collected from a woman aged 55-70 years who had recovered from COVID-19. Sequenced sample: PBMCs or T cells enriched from blood (not recorded which). The chain links TRBV27 to TRBJ2-5; 7 nucleotides align to TRBD2. CDR3 nucleotides: TGTGCCACCATCCCGGGGGGCCAAGAGACCCAGTACTTC. Translated: CATIPGGQETQYF.